These T cell receptor beta chains were read from a single sample in a study of human T cells and chemical hapten exposure. TCRdb re-analysed the RACE reads in MiXCR, keeping a single row per CDR3 protein. The table lists approximately 370,000 distinct CDR3 sequences, 5.5% of them singletons. Sequencing was performed on whole blood, taken in connection with sensitization to the hapten diphenylcyclopropenone (DPC). The receptors stem from a woman under 30 with alopecia areata. Some clones in this sample may be carry-over from other donors' samples. CDR3s include the opening cysteine and the closing phenylalanine or tryptophan. The D gene is left open where the match is weak. Not every row has a clone size; where given, it reads once, few, many or a size class.

d_call	v_call	clone_size	j_call	cdr3_nt	cdr3_aa
.	TRBV5-1	many	TRBJ2-3	TGCGCCAGCAGCTGGGAGGGCACAGATACGCAGTATTTT	CASSWEGTDTQYF
.	TRBV4-1	few	TRBJ1-1	TGCGCCAGCAGCCAAGTAATTCAGGTGGAAGCTTTCTTT	CASSQVIQVEAFF
.	TRBV12-3/TRBV12-4	many	TRBJ1-5	TGTGCCAGCAGTTTTAACGCCGGGAGGCCCAGCAATCAGCCCCAGCATTTT	CASSFNAGRPSNQPQHF
.	TRBV9	.	TRBJ2-3	TGTGCCAGCAGCGTAGTCCCCCTAGGAGATACGCAGTATTTT	CASSVVPLGDTQYF
.	TRBV6-5	many	TRBJ1-2	TGTGCCAGCAGTTACGGAAGGGCCCGAGGCTACACCTTC	CASSYGRARGYTF
.	TRBV7-2	.	TRBJ1-2	TGTGCCAGCAGCTCCACGCAGGGTGAAGGCTACACCTTC	CASSSTQGEGYTF
TRBD1	TRBV6-4	.	TRBJ1-5	TGTGCCAGCAGTGAAACTGACAGGGTTTGGAAGCCCCAGCATTTT	CASSETDRVWKPQHF
TRBD1	TRBV5-6	many	TRBJ1-1	TGTGCCAGCACCGGGACAGGGTCTGAAGCTTTCTTT	CASTGTGSEAFF
.	TRBV29-1	many	TRBJ1-1	TGCAGCGTTGAAGGGCTGACCAACGACGGGTTGAAGCCGGGGCTAGGCGCTTTCTTT	CSVEGLTNDGLKPGLGAFF
.	TRBV7-2	.	TRBJ1-2	TGTGCCAGCAGCTTCAGGGGCTATAAAAACTATGGCTACACCTTC	CASSFRGYKNYGYTF
.	TRBV27	.	TRBJ2-3	TGTGCCAGCATCCCACTATCGGCAGATACGCAGTATTTT	CASIPLSADTQYF
.	TRBV7-2	many	TRBJ1-2	TGTGCCAGCTCAACAGGGACCAACTATGGCTACACCTTC	CASSTGTNYGYTF
.	TRBV6-5	many	TRBJ1-6	TGTGCCAGCAGAAGGGGCAGGAATTCACCCCTCCACTTT	CASRRGRNSPLHF
.	TRBV9	.	TRBJ2-2	TGTGCCAGCAGCAGGAGAGATCGCGCCGGGGAGCTGTTTTTT	CASSRRDRAGELFF
.	TRBV7-9	.	TRBJ2-5	TGTGCCAGCAGCTTAGGGGACATCCAAGAGACCCAGTACTTC	CASSLGDIQETQYF
TRBD2	TRBV9	many	TRBJ2-2	TGTGCCAGCAAAGCGGGGGGCGGAGGGGAGCTGTTTTTT	CASKAGGGGELFF
.	TRBV11-2	.	TRBJ1-1	TGTGCCAGCAGCTTTGGATTCGGGGGAGGCGAAGCTTTCTTT	CASSFGFGGGEAFF
TRBD2	TRBV6-2/TRBV6-3	many	TRBJ2-1	TGTGCCAGCAGATTCTCTAGCGGGACTACCTACAATGAGCAGTTCTTC	CASRFSSGTTYNEQFF
TRBD1	TRBV2	.	TRBJ2-3	TGTGCCAGCAGGTGGACAGGGCAAGCAGATACGCAGTATTTT	CASRWTGQADTQYF
TRBD1	TRBV6-1	few	TRBJ1-1	TGTGCCAGCAGCTTAATCTTCTACAGGGGCCTAACGGGCGGACCTGAAGCTTTCTTT	CASSLIFYRGLTGGPEAFF
.	TRBV10-3	few	TRBJ1-5	TGTGCCATCAGTGAGTTCCTAAATCAGCCCCAGCATTTT	CAISEFLNQPQHF
.	TRBV4-2	many	TRBJ1-2	TGTGCCAGCAGCCAAGTTCGCGGAAGCTATGGCTACACCTTC	CASSQVRGSYGYTF